A selection of T cell receptor beta chains follows, all from one sample in a study of blood T cell repertoires in COVID-19. Sequenced by immunoSEQ multiplex PCR; TCRdb stores in-frame clones only, minus some. In the table there are more than 200,000 clones, 65% to 85% of which are singletons. Specimen: PBMCs or T cells enriched from blood (not recorded which). These receptor sequences come from a woman aged 40 to 49 with acute COVID-19. The CDR3 runs from the conserved cysteine through the conserved F or W. The D gene is left open where the match is weak. A row's size may be missing; if present it is once, few, many or a size class.

v_call: TRBV14
j_call: TRBJ1-6
clone_size: NA
d_call: NA
cdr3_aa: CASSQSSTYNSPLHF
cdr3_nt: TGTGCCAGCAGCCAATCCTCCACTTATAATTCACCCCTCCACTTT

v_call: TRBV30
j_call: TRBJ1-1
clone_size: NA
d_call: NA
cdr3_aa: CAWSASGWTEAFF
cdr3_nt: TGTGCCTGGAGTGCTTCAGGGTGGACTGAAGCTTTCTTT

v_call: TRBV12-3/TRBV12-4
j_call: TRBJ2-7
clone_size: once
d_call: NA
cdr3_aa: CASSLVERYEQYF
cdr3_nt: TGTGCCAGCAGTTTAGTGGAGCGGTACGAGCAGTACTTC

v_call: TRBV3-1/TRBV3-2
j_call: TRBJ2-2
clone_size: once
d_call: NA
cdr3_aa: CASSQLDRNTGELFF
cdr3_nt: TGTGCCAGCAGCCAACTGGACAGGAACACCGGGGAGCTGTTTTTT

v_call: TRBV18
j_call: TRBJ1-3
clone_size: NA
d_call: NA
cdr3_aa: CASSPETAGNTIYF
cdr3_nt: TGTGCCAGCTCACCCGAGACTGCTGGAAACACCATATATTTT

v_call: TRBV10-3
j_call: TRBJ1-5
clone_size: NA
d_call: NA
cdr3_aa: CAISDSGGAAQPQHF
cdr3_nt: TGTGCCATCAGTGATTCTGGGGGCGCGGCCCAGCCCCAGCATTTT

v_call: TRBV10-3
j_call: TRBJ1-5
clone_size: once
d_call: NA
cdr3_aa: CAISVQGDRQPQHF
cdr3_nt: TGTGCCATCAGTGTTCAGGGTGATCGGCAGCCCCAGCATTTT

v_call: TRBV7-9
j_call: TRBJ1-2
clone_size: NA
d_call: NA
cdr3_aa: CASSLSLLSGYGYTF
cdr3_nt: TGTGCCAGCAGCTTAAGTCTTCTGTCGGGGTATGGCTACACCTTC

v_call: TRBV11-2
j_call: TRBJ1-1
clone_size: NA
d_call: NA
cdr3_aa: CASSQRTANTEAFF
cdr3_nt: TGTGCCAGCAGCCAAAGGACAGCGAACACTGAAGCTTTCTTT

v_call: TRBV5-1
j_call: TRBJ1-1
clone_size: NA
d_call: NA
cdr3_aa: CASSLWPTEAFF
cdr3_nt: TGCGCCAGCAGCTTGTGGCCCACTGAAGCTTTCTTT

v_call: TRBV7-6
j_call: TRBJ2-1
clone_size: NA
d_call: TRBD1
cdr3_aa: CASSLVGDRVNEQFF
cdr3_nt: TGTGCCAGCAGCTTAGTCGGGGACAGGGTTAATGAGCAGTTCTTC

v_call: TRBV10-3
j_call: TRBJ1-1
clone_size: NA
d_call: NA
cdr3_aa: CAIRGAGTEAFF
cdr3_nt: TGTGCCATCAGAGGGGCAGGCACTGAAGCTTTCTTT

v_call: TRBV11-3
j_call: TRBJ2-1
clone_size: NA
d_call: TRBD1
cdr3_aa: CASSFQGAYNEQFF
cdr3_nt: TGTGCCAGCAGCTTCCAGGGGGCTTATAATGAGCAGTTCTTC

v_call: TRBV19
j_call: TRBJ1-1
clone_size: NA
d_call: NA
cdr3_aa: CASSLLTEAFF
cdr3_nt: TGTGCCAGTAGCCTCCTAACTGAAGCTTTCTTT

v_call: TRBV19
j_call: TRBJ1-5
clone_size: many
d_call: NA
cdr3_aa: CASKEGMGQPQHF
cdr3_nt: TGTGCCAGTAAAGAGGGAATGGGTCAGCCCCAGCATTTT

v_call: TRBV2
j_call: TRBJ1-5
clone_size: NA
d_call: NA
cdr3_aa: CASSEWRAQPQHF
cdr3_nt: TGTGCCAGCAGTGAGTGGAGGGCACAGCCCCAGCATTTT

v_call: TRBV6-5
j_call: TRBJ1-6
clone_size: NA
d_call: TRBD1
cdr3_aa: CASSFSGTGLNSPLHF
cdr3_nt: TGTGCCAGCAGTTTCTCCGGGACAGGGCTTAATTCACCCCTCCACTTT

v_call: TRBV5-4
j_call: TRBJ1-2
clone_size: NA
d_call: NA
cdr3_aa: CASSLGASYYGYTF
cdr3_nt: TGTGCCAGCAGCTTGGGAGCATCGTACTATGGCTACACCTTC

v_call: TRBV10-3
j_call: TRBJ1-2
clone_size: NA
d_call: NA
cdr3_aa: CAISESMTGSNYGYTF
cdr3_nt: TGTGCCATCAGTGAGTCGATGACAGGATCCAACTATGGCTACACCTTC

v_call: TRBV19
j_call: TRBJ2-1
clone_size: NA
d_call: NA
cdr3_aa: CASRDLTVYNEQFF
cdr3_nt: TGTGCCAGTAGGGACTTAACGGTCTACAATGAGCAGTTCTTC

v_call: TRBV13
j_call: TRBJ1-1
clone_size: NA
d_call: NA
cdr3_aa: CASSLVFVQGNTEAFF
cdr3_nt: TGTGCCAGCAGCTTGGTTTTTGTACAGGGAAACACTGAAGCTTTCTTT

v_call: TRBV12-3/TRBV12-4
j_call: TRBJ1-3
clone_size: once
d_call: NA
cdr3_aa: CASSLSGNTIYF
cdr3_nt: TGTGCCAGCAGTCTTTCTGGAAACACCATATATTTT

v_call: TRBV7-9
j_call: TRBJ2-1
clone_size: NA
d_call: TRBD1
cdr3_aa: CASSLDRGVDEQFF
cdr3_nt: TGTGCCAGCAGCTTGGACAGGGGAGTCGATGAGCAGTTCTTC

v_call: TRBV18
j_call: TRBJ1-4
clone_size: NA
d_call: TRBD1
cdr3_aa: CASSNRQGEGEKLFF
cdr3_nt: TGTGCCAGCTCAAACAGACAGGGGGAAGGAGAAAAACTGTTTTTT

v_call: TRBV12-1
j_call: TRBJ1-4
clone_size: NA
d_call: NA
cdr3_aa: CASSQKTPGLPGLATNEKLFF
cdr3_nt: TGTGCCAGCAGCCAAAAGACCCCGGGACTTCCTGGTCTTGCAACTAATGAAAAACTGTTTTTT

v_call: TRBV6-1
j_call: TRBJ2-5
clone_size: NA
d_call: NA
cdr3_aa: CASSEAGLWQETQYF
cdr3_nt: TGTGCCAGCAGTGAAGCTGGACTGTGGCAAGAGACCCAGTACTTC

v_call: TRBV15
j_call: TRBJ1-5
clone_size: once
d_call: NA
cdr3_aa: CATSRDRQTDSNQPQHF
cdr3_nt: TGTGCCACCAGCAGAGATCGACAGACGGATAGCAATCAGCCCCAGCATTTT

v_call: TRBV5-1
j_call: TRBJ2-2
clone_size: NA
d_call: TRBD2
cdr3_aa: CASSFREGHTGELFF
cdr3_nt: TGCGCCAGCAGCTTTCGGGAGGGCCACACCGGGGAGCTGTTTTTT

v_call: TRBV29-1
j_call: TRBJ1-1
clone_size: NA
d_call: TRBD1
cdr3_aa: CSVVFGTANTEAFF
cdr3_nt: TGCAGCGTTGTCTTTGGGACAGCGAACACTGAAGCTTTCTTT

v_call: TRBV20-1
j_call: TRBJ1-5
clone_size: NA
d_call: NA
cdr3_aa: CSARTQQPQHF
cdr3_nt: TGCAGTGCTAGAACACAACAGCCCCAGCATTTT

v_call: TRBV9
j_call: TRBJ2-5
clone_size: NA
d_call: NA
cdr3_aa: CASSVGTATQETQYF
cdr3_nt: TGTGCCAGCAGCGTAGGGACAGCTACCCAAGAGACCCAGTACTTC

v_call: TRBV2
j_call: TRBJ1-5
clone_size: once
d_call: TRBD1
cdr3_aa: CASMRQGGQPQHF
cdr3_nt: TGTGCCAGCATGCGGCAGGGGGGTCAGCCCCAGCATTTT

v_call: TRBV11-2
j_call: TRBJ2-7
clone_size: NA
d_call: NA
cdr3_aa: CASSLERGPNYEQYF
cdr3_nt: TGTGCCAGCAGCTTAGAGCGGGGGCCAAACTACGAGCAGTACTTC

v_call: TRBV28
j_call: TRBJ2-7
clone_size: NA
d_call: TRBD2
cdr3_aa: CASSLTVASGSYEQYF
cdr3_nt: TGTGCCAGCAGTTTAACCGTGGCTAGCGGGTCCTACGAGCAGTACTTC

v_call: TRBV21-1
j_call: TRBJ1-5
clone_size: NA
d_call: NA
cdr3_aa: CARAQPQPQHF
cdr3_nt: TGTGCCAGGGCACAGCCTCAGCCCCAGCATTTT

v_call: TRBV3-1/TRBV3-2
j_call: TRBJ1-6
clone_size: once
d_call: NA
cdr3_aa: CASSHPRSPLHF
cdr3_nt: TGTGCCAGCAGCCATCCCAGATCACCCCTCCACTTT

v_call: TRBV28
j_call: TRBJ1-3
clone_size: NA
d_call: NA
cdr3_aa: CASSLPPGAGNTIYF
cdr3_nt: TGTGCCAGCAGTTTACCCCCAGGGGCTGGAAACACCATATATTTT

v_call: TRBV5-4
j_call: TRBJ1-2
clone_size: few
d_call: TRBD1
cdr3_aa: CASRLTGGQNYGYTF
cdr3_nt: TGTGCCAGCAGGTTGACAGGGGGCCAGAACTATGGCTACACCTTC

v_call: TRBV7-3
j_call: TRBJ2-5
clone_size: NA
d_call: TRBD2
cdr3_aa: CASSLTDSGSETQYF
cdr3_nt: TGTGCCAGCAGCTTAACGGATAGCGGGTCTGAGACCCAGTACTTC

v_call: TRBV4-2
j_call: TRBJ2-1
clone_size: NA
d_call: TRBD2
cdr3_aa: CASSQGTNLAGAEQFF
cdr3_nt: TGTGCCAGCAGCCAAGGGACGAATCTAGCGGGGGCTGAGCAGTTCTTC

v_call: TRBV23-1
j_call: TRBJ1-5
clone_size: NA
d_call: NA
cdr3_aa: CASSRSRPKGSNQPQHF
cdr3_nt: TGCGCCAGCAGTCGATCACGACCTAAGGGGTCCAATCAGCCCCAGCATTTT

v_call: TRBV20-1
j_call: TRBJ1-1
clone_size: few
d_call: TRBD1
cdr3_aa: CSASKPGQGAGGDTEAFF
cdr3_nt: TGCAGTGCTAGTAAACCGGGACAGGGAGCCGGAGGGGACACTGAAGCTTTCTTT

v_call: TRBV18
j_call: TRBJ2-3
clone_size: NA
d_call: NA
cdr3_aa: CASSPRGTEGTDTQYF
cdr3_nt: TGTGCCAGCTCACCACGCGGGACAGAGGGAACAGATACGCAGTATTTT

v_call: TRBV12-3/TRBV12-4
j_call: TRBJ1-2
clone_size: NA
d_call: TRBD1
cdr3_aa: CASTAQGANGYTF
cdr3_nt: TGTGCCAGCACTGCACAGGGGGCGAATGGCTACACCTTC

v_call: TRBV7-3
j_call: TRBJ2-6
clone_size: NA
d_call: NA
cdr3_aa: CASSPRVTSSGANVLTF
cdr3_nt: TGTGCCAGCAGCCCCCGCGTCACTAGCTCTGGGGCCAACGTCCTGACTTTC

v_call: TRBV28
j_call: TRBJ1-3
clone_size: once
d_call: NA
cdr3_aa: CASSLSVNTIYF
cdr3_nt: TGTGCCAGCAGTTTATCGGTAAACACCATATATTTT

v_call: TRBV7-2
j_call: TRBJ1-2
clone_size: NA
d_call: TRBD1
cdr3_aa: CASSLVQGESYGYTF
cdr3_nt: TGTGCCAGCAGCTTAGTACAGGGGGAGAGCTATGGCTACACCTTC

v_call: TRBV9
j_call: TRBJ2-2
clone_size: once
d_call: TRBD2
cdr3_aa: CASSVLAGAGELFF
cdr3_nt: TGTGCCAGCAGCGTCCTAGCGGGAGCCGGGGAGCTGTTTTTT

v_call: TRBV27
j_call: TRBJ2-2
clone_size: NA
d_call: NA
cdr3_aa: CASSSRGTGELFF
cdr3_nt: TGTGCCAGCAGTTCCCGGGGCACCGGGGAGCTGTTTTTT

v_call: TRBV11-2
j_call: TRBJ2-5
clone_size: NA
d_call: NA
cdr3_aa: CASSSTRVETQYF
cdr3_nt: TGTGCCAGCAGCTCGACCAGGGTAGAGACCCAGTACTTC

v_call: TRBV29-1
j_call: TRBJ2-7
clone_size: NA
d_call: NA
cdr3_aa: CSVGLRVTPYEQYF
cdr3_nt: TGCAGCGTTGGCTTGAGGGTAACCCCCTACGAGCAGTACTTC

v_call: TRBV14
j_call: TRBJ1-6
clone_size: once
d_call: NA
cdr3_aa: CASSQDLRANSPLHF
cdr3_nt: TGTGCCAGCAGCCAAGATCTCAGGGCGAATTCACCCCTCCACTTT

v_call: TRBV2
j_call: TRBJ2-7
clone_size: NA
d_call: TRBD1
cdr3_aa: CASSEVRTGVGEQYF
cdr3_nt: TGTGCCAGCAGTGAAGTCCGGACAGGTGTTGGCGAGCAGTACTTC

v_call: TRBV27
j_call: TRBJ2-1
clone_size: NA
d_call: NA
cdr3_aa: CASSLPNYNEQFF
cdr3_nt: TGTGCCAGCAGTTTACCCAACTACAATGAGCAGTTCTTC

v_call: TRBV5-4
j_call: TRBJ1-1
clone_size: NA
d_call: NA
cdr3_aa: CASSSQWEAFF
cdr3_nt: TGTGCCAGCAGTTCACAGTGGGAAGCTTTCTTT

v_call: TRBV2
j_call: TRBJ1-6
clone_size: NA
d_call: NA
cdr3_aa: CASSEVAAGNSPLHF
cdr3_nt: TGTGCCAGCAGTGAAGTGGCGGCCGGTAATTCACCCCTCCACTTT

v_call: TRBV28
j_call: TRBJ1-1
clone_size: NA
d_call: TRBD1
cdr3_aa: CASSLEGTGQAFF
cdr3_nt: TGTGCCAGCAGTCTCGAAGGGACAGGGCAAGCTTTCTTT

v_call: TRBV7-6
j_call: TRBJ1-6
clone_size: once
d_call: NA
cdr3_aa: CASSLVGQGYRGSPLHF
cdr3_nt: TGTGCCAGCAGCTTAGTTGGTCAGGGGTATAGAGGTTCACCCCTCCACTTT

v_call: TRBV27
j_call: TRBJ1-2
clone_size: NA
d_call: TRBD1
cdr3_aa: CASSRVTGVRGYTF
cdr3_nt: TGTGCCAGCAGTCGAGTAACAGGGGTGCGGGGCTACACCTTC